The 26 T cell receptor beta chains below all came from one sample that was sequenced in a study of shared clonotypes between healthy human individuals (dated by TCRdb to the early 2020s). For the CD8 naive samples, CD45RO-negative cells were positively selected for CCR7, yielding a CD45RA+CCR7+ population from which TemRA cells were excluded. Receptor amplification or capture employed the immunoSEQ multiplex PCR assay. The table comes from immuneACCESS by way of TCRdb, which keeps in-frame sequences with V and J called. Part of the clones is missing from these tables; in studies checked, under half for an unresolved V gene and the rest for unknown reasons. The sample records 2 million to 2.5 million clones, roughly 91% of which are singletons. 1.5% to 2% of the sample lies in the top ten. Material: naive CD8+ T cells from PBMCs. The sample's cell subset or site label is to be understood as: CD45RA+CCR7+. The receptor source for this set is a man younger than 30 in good health. Some clones in this sample may be carry-over from other donors' samples.

J is TRBJ2-7 and V is TRBV13; D is tentatively TRBD1 or TRBD2 (5 bases each). CDR1 is PRHDT, CDR2 FYEKMQ, per germline (reference sequence). The V and J ends lost 7 bases and 5 bases respectively, with 15 bases between them. The CDR3 extends over 13 amino acids. The CDR3, as DNA: TGTGCCAGCACCGGGACCCCGGGCAACGAGCAGTACTTC. Translating gives CASTGTPGNEQYF.

V usage is TRBV19 and J usage is TRBJ2-1; 7 bases agree with TRBD2. The trim removed 3 bases at V and 2 bases at J, leaving 7 bases unmatched. This CDR3 has 16 amino acids. In germline, CDR1 is LNHDA, CDR2 SQIVND (reference sequence). The CDR3 region is CASSIGPSGTYNEQFF. As DNA, the CDR3 is TGTGCCAGTAGTATCGGTCCTAGCGGAACCTACAATGAGCAGTTCTTC. Using reference TRBV19 and TRBJ2-1 for the parts outside the CDR3, the full variable domain is DGGITQSPKYLFRKEGQNVTLSCEQNLNHDAMYWYRQDPGQGLRLIYYSQIVNDFQKGDIAEGYSVSREKKESFPLTVTSAQKNPTAFYLCASSIGPSGTYNEQFFGPGTRLTVL.

The V gene is TRBV2, the J gene TRBJ1-1; D gene ambiguous. Germline CDR1 SNHLY, CDR2 FYNNEI. The germline V and J ends were trimmed by 2 bases and 3 bases, with 7 bases remaining between them. The CDR3 extends over 13 amino acids. The CDR3 DNA follows: TGTGCCAGCAGTGAACAGTTGGACACTGAAGCTTTCTTT. Residues: CASSEQLDTEAFF.

The CDR3 region has the DNA TGCGCCAGCAGCTTCCTGGCTAGCGGGAGAGGGACAGATACGCAGTATTTT. Protein sequence: CASSFLASGRGTDTQYF. The V gene is TRBV5-1, the J gene TRBJ2-3; the match to TRBD2 covers 10 bases. CDR3 length: 17 residues. The junction had 9 bases not matched to a gene; V was cut back by 2 bases and J by 3 bases. The germline CDR1 and CDR2 sequences are SGHRS and YFSETQ.

J is TRBJ2-3 and V is TRBV4-3; D is perhaps TRBD2 (6 bases). The germline V gene has CDR1 LGHNA and CDR2 YSLEER. The V and J ends lost 0 bases and 3 bases respectively, with 19 bases between them. The CDR3 length is 18 residues. The CDR3: CASSQDPPPGGRTDTQYF. CDR3 sequence (DNA): TGCGCCAGCAGCCAAGATCCTCCCCCCGGGGGTCGGACAGATACGCAGTATTTT.

This chain connects TRBV6-5 to TRBJ1-1; D remains ambiguous. The CDR3 is made up of 15 amino acids. Trimming took 8 bases from V and 1 from J, leaving 17 bases between them. Germline V gene lookup returns CDR1 MNHEY and CDR2 SVGAGI. CDR3 sequence reads: CASQELAVTNTEAFF. CDR3 nucleotides: TGTGCCAGCCAAGAGTTGGCCGTTACGAACACTGAAGCTTTCTTT.

This chain links TRBV6-5 with TRBJ2-3; 10 bases line up with TRBD2. This CDR3 comprises 13 residues. Germline V gene data show CDR1 as MNHEY and CDR2 as SVGAGI. Losses at the gene ends were 4 bases for V and 5 bases for J; bases not matched to a gene: 0. The CDR3 loop reads CASSLAGGDTQYF. CDR3 DNA sequence: TGTGCCAGCAGTTTAGCGGGGGGAGATACGCAGTATTTT.

The CDR3 protein is CASRAGARGEKLFF. The CDR3 region has the DNA TGTGCCAGTAGAGCGGGGGCGCGGGGTGAAAAACTGTTTTTT. This chain links TRBV19 with TRBJ1-4; D possibly corresponds to TRBD1 (6 bases). Germline CDR1 LNHDA, CDR2 SQIVND (reference sequence). The CDR3 is 14 amino acids. The V end was cut by 6 bases, the J end by 7 bases, with 15 bases between.

This chain links TRBV6-5 with TRBJ1-2; D is undetermined. There are 10 residues in the CDR3. V lost 2 bases to trimming and J lost 8 bases, with 3 bases between them. The germline V gene has CDR1 MNHEY and CDR2 SVGAGI. CDR3 DNA sequence: TGTGCCAGCAGTTACGAGGGCTACACCTTC. This gives the protein CASSYEGYTF.

This clone was picked up a small number of times. V is TRBV9 and J is TRBJ1-1; D unresolved. V was shortened by 0 bases and J by 2 bases, with 14 bases between the two germline ends. Germline V gives CDR1 SGDLS, CDR2 YYNGEE. There are 16 residues in the CDR3. The CDR3 spells CASSVAGTVRNTEAFF. DNA for the CDR3: TGTGCCAGCAGCGTAGCTGGAACAGTCAGAAACACTGAAGCTTTCTTT.

The V call is TRBV11-2, the J call TRBJ2-5; D assignment may be TRBD1 or TRBD2 (5 bases each). Germline CDR1 is SGHAT and CDR2 is FQNNGV. CDR3 length: 15 amino acids. Trimming left V 1 base short and J 4 bases short, with 13 bases between. CDR3 coding DNA: TGTGCCAGCAGCTTAGTTATTGAGGGGTTAGAGACCCAGTACTTC. Translation gives CASSLVIEGLETQYF.

As regards this clone: This CDR3 is also generated by other DNA sequences in the sample. In nucleotides, the CDR3 is TGCAGCGTTGAAGTAGGTAAACCCTACGAGCAGTACTTC. It translates to CSVEVGKPYEQYF. This sequence joins TRBV29-1 and TRBJ2-7; D uncertain. V lost 1 base, J lost 2 bases, and 9 bases lay in between. This CDR3 contains 13 residues. Germline V gene sequence: CDR1 SQVTM, CDR2 ANQGSEA.

This chain connects TRBV4-2 to TRBJ2-1, with a weak D call TRBD2 (6 bases). The CDR3 covers 16 residues. The V and J ends lost 0 bases and 4 bases respectively, with 13 bases between them. From germline, CDR1 is LGHNA and CDR2 YNFKEQ. The CDR3 DNA follows: TGTGCCAGCAGCCAAGAATTGGCGGGACGGTACAATGAGCAGTTCTTC. Its translation is CASSQELAGRYNEQFF.

In regard to this clone: Other DNA sequences in this sample translate to the same CDR3. The chain combines TRBV27 with TRBJ1-1; D unclear. Germline CDR1 MNHEY, CDR2 SMNVEV (reference sequence). The CDR3 is made up of 12 amino acids. Trimming shortened V by 6 bases and J by 6 bases, and 11 bases separated the two germline ends. The CDR3: CASRGLSPEAFF. The CDR3 coding sequence is TGTGCCAGCAGGGGATTATCCCCTGAAGCTTTCTTT.

This chain joins TRBV4-3 and TRBJ2-1; 10 nucleotides agree with TRBD2. The CDR3 loop spans 18 amino acids. Germline values: CDR1 LGHNA, CDR2 YSLEER. The J segment lost 0 bases and the V segment lost 1 base, leaving 6 bases of the junction unmatched. The CDR3: CASSQGTSGIPSYNEQFF. The CDR3 nucleotides are TGCGCCAGCAGCCAAGGGACTAGCGGAATACCCTCCTACAATGAGCAGTTCTTC.

The V and J genes are TRBV27 and TRBJ1-2, with TRBD1 identical over 7 bases. With V trimmed by 8 bases and J by 4 bases, 4 bases remained unmatched. Germline V gene lookup returns CDR1 MNHEY and CDR2 SMNVEV (reference sequence). The CDR3 contains 12 residues. CDR3 sequence reads: CASGTGVYGYTF. The CDR3 nucleotides read TGTGCCAGCGGTACAGGGGTCTATGGCTACACCTTC.

The rearrangement joins TRBV6-1 to TRBJ2-7, with TRBD1 matching 7 bases. From germline, CDR1 is MNHNS and CDR2 SASEGT. The CDR3 totals 15 residues. V trimming: 0 bases; J trimming: 4 bases; junction bases outside the gene matches: 6. CDR3 loop: CASSEAATGLYEQYF. The CDR3 nucleotides read TGTGCCAGCAGTGAAGCGGCGACAGGGTTATACGAGCAGTACTTC.

The V and J genes are TRBV10-3 and TRBJ2-3; D not resolved. The CDR3 totals 14 residues. CDR1 ENHRY and CDR2 SYGVKD come from the germline V gene. V was cut by 6 bases and J by 0 bases, with 10 bases left in between. CDR3 residues: CAIRSAPSTDTQYF. As DNA, the CDR3 is TGTGCCATCAGGTCAGCGCCTAGCACAGATACGCAGTATTTT.

The chain recombines TRBV6-1 with TRBJ2-1; D gene ambiguous. Trimming removed 1 base from V and 0 bases from J, with 1 base in between. This CDR3 spans 13 amino acids. CDR1 is MNHNS and CDR2 is SASEGT in the germline V gene. The CDR3 loop is CASSEGSYNEQFF. CDR3 bases: TGTGCCAGCAGTGAAGGCTCCTACAATGAGCAGTTCTTC.

The genes are TRBV29-1 and TRBJ1-2; D remains ambiguous. This CDR3 is 15 amino acids long. With 4 bases removed from V and 0 bases from J, the gap between germline ends came to 15 bases. Per germline, CDR1 SQVTM and CDR2 ANQGSEA. CDR3 sequence: CSVAYRDEANYGYTF. The CDR3, as DNA: TGCAGCGTTGCTTACAGAGATGAAGCTAACTATGGCTACACCTTC. Full variable domain (outside the CDR3, taken from reference TRBV29-1 and TRBJ1-2): SAVISQKPSRDICQRGTSLTIQCQVDSQVTMMFWYRQQPGQSLTLIATANQGSEATYESGFVIDKFPISRPNLTFSTLTVSNMSPEDSSIYLCSVAYRDEANYGYTFGSGTRLTVV.

This sequence joins TRBV27 and TRBJ2-2; D is perhaps TRBD2 (6 bases). Trimming shortened V by 6 bases and J by 1 base, and 15 bases separated the two germline ends. The germline gives CDR1 MNHEY, CDR2 SMNVEV (reference sequence). There are 16 residues in the CDR3. The CDR3 region has the DNA TGTGCCAGCAGCCCAGGGAGGACGAAGAACACCGGGGAGCTGTTTTTT. It codes for CASSPGRTKNTGELFF.

The genes are TRBV4-1 and TRBJ2-5; 9 bases are a match to TRBD1. This CDR3 region has 17 residues. J was trimmed by 1 base and V by 0 bases; bases with no gene match: 6. From germline, CDR1 is MGHRA and CDR2 YSYEKL. The CDR3 bases are TGCGCCAGCAGCCAAGAAGGAAGACAGGGGGTCCAAGAGACCCAGTACTTC. Translated, it gives CASSQEGRQGVQETQYF.

The V and J genes are TRBV9 and TRBJ2-7, with D possibly TRBD2 on 6 matching bases. V lost 0 bases and J lost 6, with 19 bases in between. This CDR3 comprises 16 residues. Germline assignment: CDR1 SGDLS and CDR2 YYNGEE. CDR3 amino acids: CASSVVGGTGLGEQYF. The CDR3, as DNA: TGTGCCAGCAGCGTAGTAGGCGGGACCGGCCTGGGCGAGCAGTACTTC.

This sequence joins TRBV15 and TRBJ2-7; 7 bases map to TRBD1. The CDR3 consists of 15 residues. With V trimmed by 5 bases and J by 0 bases, 7 bases remained unmatched. In germline, CDR1 is LNHNV, CDR2 YYDKDF (reference sequence). The CDR3 sequence: CATSAEDRYSYEQYF. CDR3 bases: TGTGCCACCAGCGCCGAGGACAGGTACTCCTACGAGCAGTACTTC.

Comment on this clone: The identical CDR3 is also encoded by other nucleotide sequences in the sample. The chain recombines TRBV27 with TRBJ1-5; D gene unclear. The CDR3 consists of 13 residues. V lost 5 bases and J lost 4, with 9 bases in between. The germline CDR1 and CDR2 sequences are MNHEY and SMNVEV (reference sequence). The CDR3 reads CASSPLSNQPQHF. Written as DNA, the CDR3 is TGTGCCAGCAGTCCCCTCAGTAATCAGCCCCAGCATTTT.

In this sample, this clone turned up once. This chain connects TRBV6-1 to TRBJ2-2; D may match TRBD1 or TRBD2 (5 bases each). This CDR3 contains 14 residues. In germline, CDR1 is MNHNS, CDR2 SASEGT. The V and J ends lost 5 bases and 8 bases respectively, with 15 bases between them. In DNA, the CDR3 is TGTGCCAGCAGTCCCGGGACCCGAGGGGGGGAGCTGTTTTTT. This codes for CASSPGTRGGELFF.